These 28 T cell receptor beta chains were all obtained from the same sample, sequenced in a study of shared clonotypes between healthy human individuals. Sequencing was performed with immunoSEQ multiplex PCR; in TCRdb, only in-frame clones are kept and a portion is missing. The sample holds roughly 1 million clones, around 75% seen once. Specimen: memory CD4+ T cells sorted from blood. As to subset: CD45RA-negative fraction. These receptor sequences come from a man aged 18 to 29 in good health.

The genes are TRBV5-6 and TRBJ2-7, with TRBD1 as a possible D gene (6 bases). The length of the CDR3 is 13 residues. Germline V lookup: CDR1 SGHDT, CDR2 YYEEEE. The V and J ends lost 4 bases and 4 bases respectively, with 12 bases between them. CDR3 sequence: CASSVDRLYEQYF. The DNA of the CDR3 is TGTGCCAGCAGCGTGGACAGACTTTACGAGCAGTACTTC.

In this sample, this clone turned up once. CDR3 loop: CASTVAYEQYF. The DNA of the CDR3 is TGTGCCAGCACTGTCGCCTACGAGCAGTACTTC. V usage is TRBV6-5 and J usage is TRBJ2-7, with D hard to call. V was shortened by 7 bases and J by 2 bases, with 6 bases between the two germline ends. CDR1 and CDR2 from the germline V gene are MNHEY and SVGAGI. The CDR3 is made up of 11 amino acids.

The chain links TRBV10-3 to TRBJ2-3; D is undetermined. The germline gives CDR1 ENHRY, CDR2 SYGVKD. The CDR3 contains 12 residues. Trimming removed 1 base at V and 4 bases at J, with 3 bases between. As DNA, the CDR3 is TGTGCCATCAGTGAGTTTGCAGATACGCAGTATTTT. This gives the protein CAISEFADTQYF.

The V gene is TRBV28, the J gene TRBJ1-2, with 8 nucleotides matching TRBD1. The CDR3 has 14 amino acids. The germline gives CDR1 MDHEN, CDR2 SYDVKM. V shed 2 bases, J shed 7 bases, and the junction held 6 bases outside the gene matches. The CDR3 protein is CASSLLDRGGGYTF. The CDR3, as DNA: TGTGCCAGCAGTTTACTCGACAGGGGCGGTGGCTACACCTTC.

This clone was detected only a few times. This rearrangement joins TRBV5-1 to TRBJ1-3; TRBD1 matches at 11 bases. V was pared by 2 bases and J by 0 bases, with 4 bases of the junction left unmatched. Per germline, CDR1 SGHRS and CDR2 YFSETQ. The CDR3 spans 17 residues. CDR3 loop: CASSFLGTGGSGNTIYF. In DNA form, the CDR3 reads TGCGCCAGCAGCTTCCTTGGGACAGGGGGCTCTGGAAACACCATATATTTT.

In regard to this clone: The same CDR3 is also encoded by other DNA sequences in this sample. The rearrangement joins TRBV4-1 to TRBJ2-2; D may be TRBD1 (6 bases). Germline V gene data show CDR1 as MGHRA and CDR2 as YSYEKL. CDR3 length: 16 amino acids. The V end was cut by 0 bases, the J end by 2 bases, with 10 bases between. The CDR3 DNA reads TGCGCCAGCAGCCAAGAAGGGACAACTAACACCGGGGAGCTGTTTTTT. Translation gives CASSQEGTTNTGELFF.

This clone was found once. The chain combines TRBV21-1 with TRBJ2-3; the table gives TRBD2 as D, unverified against the DNA. TRBV21-1 is a pseudogene. The CDR3 length is 16 residues. CDR3 loop: CASSAGLAGDLDTQYF. The CDR3 region has the DNA TGTGCCAGCAGCGCGGGACTAGCGGGAGACCTAGATACGCAGTATTTT.

This sequence joins TRBV7-2 and TRBJ2-7; D gene unclear. Germline CDR1 SGHTA, CDR2 FQGNSA. This CDR3 spans 15 amino acids. V lost 1 base and J lost 2, with 12 bases in between. The DNA of the CDR3 is TGTGCCAGCAGCTTAGACCCCTCGACAACCTACGAGCAGTACTTC. Protein sequence: CASSLDPSTTYEQYF.

The chain employs TRBV6-5 and TRBJ2-7; 8 bases align to TRBD1. Losses at the gene ends were 6 bases for V and 7 bases for J; bases not matched to a gene: 14. CDR1 and CDR2 from the germline V gene are MNHEY and SVGAGI. The CDR3 consists of 15 residues. CDR3 protein: CASSPLGQGDVEQYF. DNA of the CDR3: TGTGCCAGCAGCCCTCTTGGACAGGGTGATGTAGAGCAGTACTTC.

The chain uses TRBV30 and TRBJ1-3; a possible D gene is TRBD1 (5 bases). V was clipped by 5 bases and J by 7 bases, with 9 bases between them. The CDR3 has 11 residues. Germline V gene data show CDR1 as GTSNPN and CDR2 as SVGIG (reference sequence). CDR3 coding DNA: TGTGCCTGGGGTGGGGGGAACACCATATATTTT. It yields the protein CAWGGGNTIYF.

The chain has TRBV9 and TRBJ2-4; 9 bases align to TRBD1. The CDR3 spans 14 residues. V shed 4 bases and J 3 bases; nucleotides not matched to a gene: 2. Germline V gives CDR1 SGDLS, CDR2 YYNGEE. The CDR3 reads CASSQTGGKNIQYF. The CDR3 bases are TGTGCCAGCAGCCAGACAGGGGGCAAAAACATTCAGTACTTC.

This clone was detected only a few times. The sample contains more than one DNA sequence encoding this CDR3. The CDR3 sequence is CASSLGGGSYEQYF. The CDR3 DNA sequence: TGTGCCAGCTCCCTCGGTGGAGGTTCCTACGAGCAGTACTTC. The rearrangement links TRBV18 to TRBJ2-7, with a possible D match to TRBD2 (5 bases). The CDR3 runs 14 residues. Germline CDR1 is KGHSH and CDR2 is LQKENI. Between the trimmed V and J ends, which lost 6 bases and 1 base, there was a span of 13 bases.

J is TRBJ2-3 and V is TRBV4-3; perhaps TRBD2 as D (6 bases). The germline V and J ends were trimmed by 1 base and 3 bases, with 11 bases remaining between them. The CDR3 sequence is 15 residues long. Germline V gene lookup returns CDR1 LGHNA and CDR2 YSLEER. CDR3 region: CASSQVSGRTDTQYF. The CDR3 nucleotides read TGCGCCAGCAGCCAAGTATCAGGGAGGACAGATACGCAGTATTTT.

The chain uses TRBV11-2 and TRBJ2-7; TRBD1 aligns across 7 bases. CDR3 length equals 14 residues. CDR1 and CDR2 from the germline V gene are SGHAT and FQNNGV. The J segment lost 2 bases and the V segment lost 2 bases, leaving 3 bases of the junction unmatched. The CDR3 region has the DNA TGTGCCAGCAGCTTATTAGGGGGCCCCTACGAGCAGTACTTC. It translates to CASSLLGGPYEQYF.

This clone is a singleton in its sample. The gene calls are TRBV7-9 and TRBJ1-4, with 9 positions matching TRBD1. The CDR3 has 16 amino acids. Trimming at V came to 0 bases and at J to 6 bases, leaving 5 bases not matched to a gene. Germline CDR1 SEHNR, CDR2 FQNEAQ (reference sequence). In nucleotides, the CDR3 is TGTGCCAGCAGCTTAGCCCTGGACAGGGGATATGAAAAACTGTTTTTT. It yields the protein CASSLALDRGYEKLFF.

This clone showed up just once. J is TRBJ1-4 and V is TRBV18; 8 bases match TRBD1. The germline CDR1 and CDR2 sequences are KGHSH and LQKENI. J lost 8 bases, V lost 1 base, and 3 bases had no gene match. The CDR3 consists of 14 residues. The CDR3 loop reads CASSPLDRVEKLFF. CDR3 DNA: TGTGCCAGCTCACCACTGGACAGGGTGGAAAAACTGTTTTTT.

V is TRBV7-9 and J is TRBJ2-2, with 8 bases lining up with TRBD2. This CDR3 region has 16 residues. V was pared by 4 bases and J by 1 base, with 5 bases of the junction left unmatched. The germline CDR1 and CDR2 sequences are SEHNR and FQNEAQ (reference sequence). The CDR3 coding sequence is TGTGCCAGCAGCTACCAAGCGGGGGAGAACACCGGGGAGCTGTTTTTT. This gives the protein CASSYQAGENTGELFF.

The chain recombines TRBV5-1 with TRBJ1-1, with D tentatively TRBD1 (5 bases). The CDR3 is 16 residues long. Germline lookup yields CDR1 SGHRS and CDR2 YFSETQ. The ends were cut back, 0 bases at V and 1 base at J, with 13 bases in the middle. CDR3 nucleotide sequence: TGCGCCAGCAGCTTGGGGGCAGGGATTACGAACACTGAAGCTTTCTTT. This sequence encodes CASSLGAGITNTEAFF.

The chain couples TRBV9 to TRBJ1-6; TRBD1 is a possible D gene (5 bases). This CDR3 spans 15 amino acids. The V end was cut by 4 bases, the J end by 6 bases, with 14 bases between. CDR1 and CDR2 (germline): SGDLS, YYNGEE. The CDR3 protein is CASSSEGRINSPLHF. The CDR3 bases are TGTGCCAGCAGCAGCGAGGGACGGATTAATTCACCCCTCCACTTT.

Concerning this clone itself: The identical CDR3 is also encoded by other nucleotide sequences in the sample. The rearrangement uses TRBV5-1 and TRBJ1-2, with TRBD1 matching 7 bases. CDR3 length: 14 residues. V gave up 1 base and J gave up 2 bases; unmatched junction bases: 2. Germline assignment: CDR1 SGHRS and CDR2 YFSETQ. In DNA form, the CDR3 reads TGCGCCAGCAGCTTGACAGGGGACAACTATGGCTACACCTTC. Protein product: CASSLTGDNYGYTF. The full variable domain, in which reference TRBV5-1 and TRBJ1-2 provide the parts outside the CDR3, is KAGVTQTPRYLIKTRGQQVTLSCSPISGHRSVSWYQQTPGQGLQFLFEYFSETQRNKGNFPGRFSGRQFSNSRSEMNVSTLELGDSALYLCASSLTGDNYGYTFGSGTRLTVV.

This sequence joins TRBV7-2 and TRBJ1-1, with D possibly TRBD1 on 5 matching bases. The CDR3 has 14 residues. Germline values: CDR1 SGHTA, CDR2 FQGNSA. Trimming removed 1 base at V and 1 base at J, with 7 bases between. The CDR3 DNA is TGTGCCAGCAGCTTAGTTGGGGGGAACACTGAAGCTTTCTTT. This codes for CASSLVGGNTEAFF.

CDR3: CASSPLSKEVEQYF. The CDR3 bases are TGTGCCAGCTCACCACTAAGTAAGGAAGTCGAGCAGTACTTC. This chain links TRBV18 with TRBJ2-7; D is ambiguous. Germline lookup yields CDR1 KGHSH and CDR2 LQKENI. Trimming left V 1 base short and J 6 bases short, with 13 bases between. There are 14 residues in the CDR3.

J is TRBJ1-1 and V is TRBV12-5, with D possibly TRBD1 on 5 matching bases. The CDR3 totals 12 residues. The ends were cut back, 3 bases at V and 7 bases at J, with 9 bases in the middle. Germline CDR1 LGHNT, CDR2 FRNRAP. The CDR3 sequence: CASGFPGGEAFF. The CDR3, as DNA: TGTGCTAGTGGTTTCCCGGGGGGTGAAGCTTTCTTT.

This rearrangement joins TRBV28 to TRBJ1-1; possible D gene TRBD1, 5 bases. The CDR3 runs 15 residues. Per germline, CDR1 MDHEN and CDR2 SYDVKM. Trimming stripped 6 bases from V and 6 bases from J, with 20 bases between. CDR3 sequence (DNA): TGTGCCAGCAGGCAATGGACAATTGGGGCCGCTGAAGCTTTCTTT. This codes for CASRQWTIGAAEAFF.

In DNA form, the CDR3 reads TGTGCCAGCAGTTTAGTCGGGGGTCTTGGCACTGAAGCTTTCTTT. As protein: CASSLVGGLGTEAFF. The genes are TRBV27 and TRBJ1-1, with D possibly TRBD1 on 5 matching bases. This CDR3 contains 15 residues. Germline V lookup: CDR1 MNHEY, CDR2 SMNVEV (reference sequence). Deletions cut 2 bases from V and 4 bases from J, with 14 bases between.

This clone has a single count. The chain combines TRBV6-5 with TRBJ1-5, with a weak D call TRBD1 (6 bases). CDR1 and CDR2 (germline): MNHEY, SVGAGI. This CDR3 region has 15 residues. V lost 6 bases, J lost 3 bases, and 15 bases lay in between. The CDR3 reads CASSHTGMVNQPQHF. The CDR3 bases are TGTGCCAGCAGCCATACAGGGATGGTCAATCAGCCCCAGCATTTT.

The rearrangement uses TRBV28 and TRBJ2-5, with 7 bases aligning to TRBD1. CDR1 and CDR2 from the germline V gene are MDHEN and SYDVKM. The CDR3 is 16 amino acids. V dropped 6 bases and J dropped 1; count of bases not matched to a gene: 11. CDR3 bases: TGTGCCAGCAGCGAAATGGGACAGAAGTCCCAAGAGACCCAGTACTTC. Its protein is CASSEMGQKSQETQYF.

This clone was seen only a few times. V gene TRBV5-8 combines with J gene TRBJ2-3; 7 nucleotides match TRBD2. The CDR3 totals 14 residues. The germline CDR1 and CDR2 sequences are SGHTS and YDEGEE. V dropped 5 bases and J dropped 6; count of bases not matched to a gene: 9. In DNA form, the CDR3 reads TGTGCCAGCAGTTTCAACGCGGGAGTCGATACGCAGTATTTT. The encoded protein is CASSFNAGVDTQYF.